These 11 T cell receptor beta chains were sequenced from one sample in a study of T cell clonotyping in hematopoietic cell transplantation. Generated by immunoSEQ multiplex PCR, the TCRdb table keeps only in-frame clones and is missing some. This table has about 41,000 clones, about four fifths appearing once. Time point indicated: recipient sample about 28 days before transplant, after cytoreduction. This material consisted of peripheral blood mononuclear cells, taken before stem cell transplant. The origin of the receptors is a man in his sixties with myelodysplastic syndrome. Some clones in this sample may be carry-over from other donors' samples.

The CDR3 loop is CASGWMNTEAFF. The CDR3 DNA follows: TGTGCCAGCGGTTGGATGAACACTGAAGCTTTCTTT. The chain recombines TRBV2 with TRBJ1-1; D gene unclear. Germline V lookup: CDR1 SNHLY, CDR2 FYNNEI. The CDR3 is 12 amino acids. Trimming removed 8 bases from V and 0 bases from J, with 7 bases in between.

The V and J genes are TRBV6-5 and TRBJ2-7, with TRBD2 matching over 13 bases. The V segment lost 7 bases and the J segment 2 bases; nucleotides outside the gene matches: 5. The CDR3 extends over 15 amino acids. The germline CDR1 and CDR2 sequences are MNHEY and SVGAGI. The CDR3 region is CASKPTSGGAYEQYF. CDR3 sequence (DNA): TGTGCCAGCAAGCCTACTAGCGGGGGGGCCTACGAGCAGTACTTC.

The chain is built from TRBV5-1 and TRBJ1-1, with D unclear. V lost 0 bases and J 5 bases, leaving 11 bases between the germline ends. CDR3 length equals 14 residues. Per germline, CDR1 SGHRS and CDR2 YFSETQ. As DNA, the CDR3 is TGCGCCAGCAGCTTGGAATTCTTGGGGACTGAAGCTTTCTTT. This translates into CASSLEFLGTEAFF.

V is TRBV19 and J is TRBJ1-1, with D possibly being TRBD1 (6 bases). The V gene lost 11 bases and the J gene lost 1 base, with 11 bases spanning the gap. Germline V CDR1 and CDR2: LNHDA, SQIVND (reference sequence). CDR3 length equals 12 residues. The CDR3 sequence is CAASQGNTEAFF. CDR3 bases: TGTGCCGCCTCACAGGGGAACACTGAAGCTTTCTTT.

The rearrangement uses TRBV28 and TRBJ1-2; unclear D gene. From germline, CDR1 is MDHEN and CDR2 SYDVKM. This CDR3 is built from 14 residues. The V end was cut by 6 bases, the J end by 0 bases, with 11 bases between. This chain's CDR3 is CASSAVTANYGYTF. As DNA, the CDR3 is TGTGCCAGCAGCGCTGTCACGGCTAACTATGGCTACACCTTC.

The rearrangement uses TRBV11-3 and TRBJ2-3; tentatively, D is TRBD1 (6 bases). This CDR3 contains 15 residues. Germline assignment: CDR1 SGHNT and CDR2 YENEEA. V was cut by 8 bases and J by 2 bases, with 17 bases left in between. Here the CDR3 DNA reads TGTGCCAGCGGCCCTGGACAGTTAAACACAGATACGCAGTATTTT. It yields the protein CASGPGQLNTDTQYF.

The chain recombines TRBV11-2 with TRBJ2-5, with TRBD2 matching 8 bases. The CDR3 loop spans 15 amino acids. Per the germline V gene, CDR1 is SGHAT and CDR2 is FQNNGV. Unmatched junction bases numbered 6, after V lost 3 bases and J lost 3 bases. The CDR3 DNA reads TGTGCCAGCAGCTTTACGGGGGGGCGGGAAGAGACCCAGTACTTC. As protein: CASSFTGGREETQYF. Combining the CDR3 with reference TRBV11-2 and TRBJ2-5 gives the whole variable domain EAGVAQSPRYKIIEKRQSVAFWCNPISGHATLYWYQQILGQGPKLLIQFQNNGVVDDSQLPKDRFSAERLKGVDSTLKIQPAKLEDSAVYLCASSFTGGREETQYFGPGTRLLVL.

This clone occurred once. J is TRBJ2-7 and V is TRBV6-6, with 9 nucleotides matching TRBD1. V dropped 8 bases and J dropped 5; count of bases not matched to a gene: 10. CDR3 length equals 14 residues. Germline V lookup: CDR1 MNHNY, CDR2 SVGAGI (reference sequence). As DNA, the CDR3 is TGTGCCAGCGGCACCGGGACAGGGTTCCACGAGCAGTACTTC. Protein product: CASGTGTGFHEQYF.

This clone appeared a few times. This chain links TRBV5-1 with TRBJ2-7; D gene unclear. CDR3 length: 15 residues. Trimming cost V 0 bases and J 3 bases, with 13 bases left between them. Germline-derived CDR1 and CDR2 are SGHRS and YFSETQ. The CDR3: CASSLEGVSGYEQYF. The DNA of the CDR3 is TGCGCCAGCAGCTTGGAAGGCGTTTCTGGCTACGAGCAGTACTTC.

The V call is TRBV11-3, the J call TRBJ2-3, with 7 bases that match TRBD1. The germline CDR1 and CDR2 sequences are SGHNT and YENEEA. The CDR3 runs to 14 residues. With V trimmed by 0 bases and J by 6 bases, 3 bases remained unmatched. CDR3 in DNA: TGTGCCAGCAGCTTAGATCCGACAGGGGATACGCAGTATTTT. This sequence encodes CASSLDPTGDTQYF.

This rearrangement joins TRBV18 to TRBJ1-5, with 9 bases matching TRBD1. Germline V lookup: CDR1 KGHSH, CDR2 LQKENI. The CDR3 spans 14 residues. V was clipped by 3 bases and J by 7 bases; unmatched bases: 4. The CDR3 is CASSPTGGRQPQHF. The CDR3 nucleotides are TGTGCCAGCTCACCCACAGGGGGCCGGCAGCCCCAGCATTTT.